This passage covers 3 T cell receptor beta chains from one sample sequenced in a study of T cells in tumors after PD-1 blockade. The method was immunoSEQ multiplex PCR; TCRdb's version includes in-frame clones alone and lacks a portion of them. The sample includes around 19,000 clones, more than 70% of them seen just once. Sample: PBMCs, taken before anti-PD-1 treatment. These receptors came from a human donor with basal cell carcinoma.

This rearrangement joins TRBV5-1 to TRBJ2-2; a possible D gene is TRBD1 (5 bases). Trimming left V 5 bases short and J 0 bases short, with 11 bases between. The germline V gene has CDR1 SGHRS and CDR2 YFSETQ. The CDR3 is 15 amino acids. CDR3 loop: CASRFDRSNTGELFF. In DNA, the CDR3 is TGCGCCAGCAGATTCGACAGATCGAACACCGGGGAGCTGTTTTTT.

The J gene is TRBJ2-7, the V gene TRBV11-3, with 9 bases identical to TRBD1. From germline, CDR1 is SGHNT and CDR2 YENEEA. The V gene end was trimmed by 5 bases and the J gene end by 6 bases; junction bases not matched to a gene: 5. This CDR3 is 13 amino acids long. The CDR3 region has the DNA TGTGCCAGCAGCGACAGGGGGACCTCCGAGCAGTACTTC. Translation gives CASSDRGTSEQYF.

The J gene is TRBJ2-5, the V gene TRBV2; 7 bases fit TRBD2. The CDR3 contains 13 residues. V gave up 6 bases and J gave up 5 bases; unmatched junction bases: 6. Per the germline V gene, CDR1 is SNHLY and CDR2 is FYNNEI. CDR3 nucleotides: TGTGCCAGCAGGGGCGGGAGTCAGGAGACCCAGTACTTC. This gives the protein CASRGGSQETQYF.